These T cell receptor beta chains were read from a single sample in a study of cytomegalovirus exposure and HLA in healthy donors. Some clones are missing from TCRdb's copy, which holds only in-frame ones; the method was immunoSEQ multiplex PCR. Of some 180,000 clones listed, approximately 84% are singletons. Material: PBMCs. These TCRs come from a female donor in good health and CMV-seronegative. Each CDR3 is given with its conserved first and last residue. D genes are given only for firm matches. Size is omitted from some rows. Given values are once, few, many or a class for expanded clones.

size	D	J	V	CDR3	DNA
few	NA	TRBJ2-7	TRBV7-8	CASRGRSYEQYF	TGTGCCAGCAGGGGCAGGTCCTACGAGCAGTACTTC
NA	TRBD1	TRBJ1-2	TRBV9	CASSPRQGATHGYTF	TGTGCCAGCAGCCCCCGACAGGGGGCGACGCATGGCTACACCTTC
NA	NA	TRBJ2-7	TRBV4-2	CASSQASGRDSSYEQYF	TGTGCCAGCAGCCAAGCCTCAGGCCGGGACTCCTCCTACGAGCAGTACTTC
NA	NA	TRBJ2-7	TRBV4-3	CASSLRQSHEQYF	TGCGCCAGCAGCCTCCGACAGTCCCACGAGCAGTACTTC
NA	NA	TRBJ1-1	TRBV30	CAWSVSGYTEAFF	TGTGCCTGGAGTGTATCGGGGTACACTGAAGCTTTCTTT
NA	TRBD1	TRBJ2-3	TRBV18	CASSPDRAADTQYF	TGTGCCAGCTCACCAGACAGGGCGGCAGATACGCAGTATTTT
NA	NA	TRBJ1-1	TRBV12-5	CASGLGTGSMNTEAFF	TGTGCTAGTGGTTTAGGTACAGGATCTATGAACACTGAAGCTTTCTTT
NA	NA	TRBJ1-1	TRBV30	CAWSVLVTEAFF	TGTGCCTGGAGTGTACTGGTAACTGAAGCTTTCTTT
NA	TRBD1	TRBJ2-2	TRBV7-9	CASSSRDRTNTGELFF	TGTGCCAGCAGCTCCAGGGACAGGACGAACACCGGGGAGCTGTTTTTT
NA	NA	TRBJ2-3	TRBV12-5	CASGLGLGGVSTDTQYF	TGTGCTAGTGGTTTGGGCTTGGGCGGGGTTAGCACAGATACGCAGTATTTT
once	TRBD2	TRBJ2-3	TRBV7-9	CASSLDAGGTTDTQYF	TGTGCCAGCAGCTTAGATGCGGGGGGGACCACAGATACGCAGTATTTT
NA	NA	TRBJ1-3	TRBV30	CACQLTRAGNTIYF	TGTGCCTGCCAACTGACGCGGGCCGGAAACACCATATATTTT
NA	NA	TRBJ1-4	TRBV28	CASRDRSNEKLFF	TGTGCCAGCAGGGACAGAAGTAATGAAAAACTGTTTTTT
NA	TRBD2	TRBJ2-7	TRBV2	CASSESLAGAYEQYF	TGTGCCAGCAGTGAATCACTAGCGGGAGCCTACGAGCAGTACTTC
NA	NA	TRBJ1-1	TRBV7-9	CASSFRDIENTEAFF	TGTGCCAGCAGCTTCCGGGACATCGAGAACACTGAAGCTTTCTTT
NA	NA	TRBJ2-7	TRBV5-4	CASSLGQGGYEQYF	TGTGCCAGCAGCTTAGGACAGGGAGGGTACGAGCAGTACTTC
NA	TRBD1	TRBJ1-5	TRBV19	CASTNTGVGQPQHF	TGTGCCAGTACCAATACAGGGGTCGGTCAGCCCCAGCATTTT
NA	NA	TRBJ2-1	TRBV13	CASSLPQVSYNEQFF	TGTGCCAGCAGCTTACCGCAGGTCTCCTACAATGAGCAGTTCTTC
NA	NA	TRBJ1-4	TRBV7-9	CASSLNREREKLFF	TGTGCCAGCAGCTTGAACAGGGAGCGAGAAAAACTGTTTTTT
NA	TRBD2	TRBJ2-1	TRBV7-3	CASTKTGGSSPDNEQFF	TGTGCCAGCACCAAAACGGGGGGATCATCGCCCGACAATGAGCAGTTCTTC
once	NA	TRBJ1-2	TRBV6-1	CASSETVYGYTF	TGTGCCAGCAGTGAGACAGTCTATGGCTACACCTTC
NA	NA	TRBJ2-1	TRBV21-1	CASSKLRDSCFNEQFF	TGTGCCAGCAGCAAATTGAGGGACAGCTGCTTCAATGAGCAGTTCTTC
few	TRBD2	TRBJ2-3	TRBV4-1	CASSQGPHSGGIRKDTQYF	TGCGCCAGCAGCCAAGGGCCTCATAGCGGGGGGATCCGGAAAGATACGCAGTATTTT
few	TRBD2	TRBJ2-2	TRBV5-1	CASSSAGLAQGELFF	TGCGCCAGCAGCTCCGCGGGACTAGCTCAGGGGGAGCTGTTTTTT
NA	NA	TRBJ1-1	TRBV7-9	CASSETDSYTEAFF	TGTGCCAGCAGCGAGACCGACAGCTACACTGAAGCTTTCTTT
few	TRBD1	TRBJ1-1	TRBV29-1	CSGDRDTEAFF	TGCAGCGGCGACAGGGACACTGAAGCTTTCTTT
NA	NA	TRBJ1-3	TRBV6-4	CASSDPAPGGNTIYF	TGTGCCAGCAGTGACCCTGCGCCAGGCGGAAACACCATATATTTT
NA	TRBD1	TRBJ2-1	TRBV29-1	CSVTKTGGYNEQFF	TGCAGCGTTACCAAGACAGGGGGCTACAATGAGCAGTTCTTC
once	NA	TRBJ2-3	TRBV4-1	CASSQDIFKGPDTQYF	TGCGCCAGCAGCCAAGATATCTTTAAGGGGCCAGATACGCAGTATTTT
NA	NA	TRBJ2-7	TRBV7-9	CASSLDISYEQYF	TGTGCCAGCAGCTTGGACATCTCCTACGAGCAGTACTTC
NA	NA	TRBJ2-5	TRBV7-6	CASSFSGGWDQYF	TGTGCCAGCAGCTTCTCCGGCGGGTGGGACCAGTACTTC
NA	TRBD2	TRBJ2-1	TRBV9	CASSQSGRRYEQFF	TGTGCCAGCAGCCAGAGCGGGAGGAGGTATGAGCAGTTCTTC
NA	NA	TRBJ2-5	TRBV2	CASSEVGVGQETQYF	TGTGCCAGCAGTGAAGTAGGGGTGGGTCAAGAGACCCAGTACTTC
NA	TRBD1	TRBJ2-7	TRBV19	CASSIGGTGGHEQYF	TGTGCCAGTAGTATCGGAGGGACAGGGGGCCACGAGCAGTACTTC
NA	NA	TRBJ2-7	TRBV25-1	CASSENSQSAEQYF	TGTGCCAGCAGTGAAAACAGCCAATCCGCCGAGCAGTACTTC
NA	TRBD2	TRBJ2-3	TRBV4-2	CASSQNSGSGTDTQYF	TGTGCCAGCAGCCAGAATAGCGGGAGCGGCACAGATACGCAGTATTTT
once	TRBD1	TRBJ2-7	TRBV11-2	CASRPAGTDNEQYF	TGTGCCAGCAGACCAGCCGGGACAGACAACGAGCAGTACTTC
once	TRBD1	TRBJ2-1	TRBV9	CASSPQDRYNEQFF	TGTGCCAGCAGCCCCCAGGACAGGTACAATGAGCAGTTCTTC
NA	NA	TRBJ2-7	TRBV5-1	CASSLAQGLAYEQYF	TGCGCCAGCAGCTTGGCGCAGGGTCTCGCCTACGAGCAGTACTTC
few	NA	TRBJ1-2	TRBV7-9	CSSSTTGIYGYTF	TGTTCCAGCAGCACAACAGGAATCTATGGCTACACCTTC
NA	NA	TRBJ2-7	TRBV7-9	CSSSFPTGMLDEQYF	TGTTCCAGCAGCTTCCCCACAGGGATGTTAGACGAGCAGTACTTC
few	TRBD1	TRBJ2-2	TRBV11-3	CASKDRQGDTGELFF	TGTGCCAGCAAGGATCGACAGGGGGACACCGGGGAGCTGTTTTTT
NA	NA	TRBJ1-5	TRBV27	CASSQGRQPQHF	TGTGCCAGCAGCCAGGGTCGTCAGCCCCAGCATTTT